These 29 T cell receptor beta chains came from one sample sequenced in a study of blood T cell repertoires in COVID-19. Libraries were prepared by immunoSEQ multiplex PCR; TCRdb keeps only in-frame clonotypes and omits some of them. This table holds some 250,000 clones, more than 75% found once. The sequencing sample was made of peripheral blood. These receptors came from a woman aged 40 to 55 who had recovered from COVID-19.

The chain joins TRBV7-8 to TRBJ2-1; 11 nucleotides agree with TRBD2. CDR3 size: 16 residues. With 3 bases clipped from V and 6 bases from J, the junction kept 7 bases outside the gene matches. The germline V gene encodes CDR1 SGHVS and CDR2 FQNEAQ. CDR3 nucleotide sequence: TGTGCCAGCAGCTTGGGGACTAGCGGCATGGGCAATGAGCAGTTCTTC. As protein: CASSLGTSGMGNEQFF.

The rearrangement links TRBV27 to TRBJ2-7, with 11 bases that match TRBD2. The CDR3 is 18 residues long. The ends lost 6 bases at V and 0 bases at J; junction bases unmatched: 13. Germline CDR1 and CDR2: MNHEY and SMNVEV (reference sequence). The CDR3 nucleotides read TGTGCCAGCAGCCAAAGGGCCCCGACTAGCGGGGCCTCCTACGAGCAGTACGTC. Amino acid sequence: CASSQRAPTSGASYEQYV.

The chain links TRBV7-2 to TRBJ1-5, with D maybe TRBD1 (6 bases). CDR1 is SGHTA, CDR2 FQGNSA, per germline. The CDR3 consists of 15 residues. Trimming left V 5 bases short and J 2 bases short, with 13 bases between. The CDR3: CASSPNQGRNQPQHF. CDR3 nucleotide sequence: TGTGCCAGCAGCCCAAACCAGGGGCGCAATCAGCCCCAGCATTTT. The full variable domain, completed using reference TRBV7-2 and TRBJ1-5, is GAGVSQSPSNKVTEKGKDVELRCDPISGHTALYWYRQSLGQGLEFLIYFQGNSAPDKSGLPSDRFSAERTGGSVSTLTIQRTQQEDSAVYLCASSPNQGRNQPQHFGDGTRLSIL.

The rearrangement joins TRBV24-1 to TRBJ1-1; 8 positions match TRBD1. There are 13 residues in the CDR3. V lost 7 bases and J lost 4; bases outside the gene matches: 4. CDR1 KGHDR and CDR2 SFDVKD come from the germline V gene. CDR3 DNA: TGTGCCACCAGGACAGGGGCGGGCACTGAAGCTTTCTTT. Its protein is CATRTGAGTEAFF.

The chain carries TRBV29-1 and TRBJ1-4; D possibly corresponds to TRBD1 (6 bases). Trimming took 7 bases from V and 7 from J, leaving 19 bases between them. The CDR3 is 14 residues long. Germline assignment: CDR1 SQVTM and CDR2 ANQGSEA. CDR3: CSAGVGTTSEKLFF. DNA for the CDR3: TGCAGCGCCGGGGTGGGGACAACCTCTGAAAAACTGTTTTTT. Full variable domain (rest looked up from reference TRBV29-1 and TRBJ1-4): SAVISQKPSRDICQRGTSLTIQCQVDSQVTMMFWYRQQPGQSLTLIATANQGSEATYESGFVIDKFPISRPNLTFSTLTVSNMSPEDSSIYLCSAGVGTTSEKLFFGSGTQLSVL.

The V and J genes are TRBV24-1 and TRBJ2-1, with D possibly TRBD2 on 6 matching bases. The CDR3 spans 16 residues. Trimming stripped 5 bases from V and 5 bases from J, with 18 bases between. Looked up from germline, CDR1 is KGHDR and CDR2 is SFDVKD. CDR3 bases: TGTGCCACCAGTGTCCCGGGGAGTGGCGGGAACAATGAGCAGTTCTTC. Encoded protein: CATSVPGSGGNNEQFF.

The V call is TRBV7-9, the J call TRBJ2-1, with no clear D. The CDR3 is 14 amino acids. Trimming removed 5 bases from V and 16 bases from J, with 24 bases in between. The V gene's germline CDR1 is SEHNR and CDR2 FQNEAQ (reference sequence). CDR3 nucleotides: TGTGCCAGCAGCCCGCCAGTGGCGGTGATTCCCCCTTTCTTC. As protein: CASSPPVAVIPPFF.

This clone appeared a single time. The chain couples TRBV6-5 to TRBJ2-3, with a possible D match to TRBD2 (6 bases). V was pared by 10 bases and J by 1 base, with 15 bases between. The CDR3 contains 14 residues. Looked up from germline, CDR1 is MNHEY and CDR2 is SVGAGI. Written as DNA, the CDR3 is TGTGCCACCGGGGGTAGGGCGGGCACAGATACGCAGTATTTT. This encodes CATGGRAGTDTQYF.

The chain combines TRBV29-1 with TRBJ2-7, with 8 nucleotides matching TRBD1. Trimming removed 6 bases from V and 6 bases from J; junction bases left unmatched: 7. The CDR3 has 12 residues. Germline lookup yields CDR1 SQVTM and CDR2 ANQGSEA. CDR3 DNA sequence: TGCAGCGTCAGGACAGGGTCGGGCGAGCAGTACTTC. It codes for CSVRTGSGEQYF.

V and J are TRBV7-2 and TRBJ2-5; TRBD2 is a possible D gene (6 bases). The CDR3 is 13 residues long. V was cut by 5 bases and J by 7 bases, with 14 bases left in between. Germline V gene data show CDR1 as SGHTA and CDR2 as FQGNSA. The CDR3, as DNA: TGTGCCAGCAGCCGGACCGGGGGTGGGACCCAGTACTTC. Encoded protein: CASSRTGGGTQYF.

This chain connects TRBV3-1 (or the pseudogene TRBV3-2) to TRBJ1-1; TRBD1 matches at 7 bases. CDR3 length equals 14 residues. Per germline, CDR1 LGHDT and CDR2 YNNKEL (reference sequence). The trim removed 1 base at V and 4 bases at J, leaving 3 bases unmatched. Here the CDR3 reads CASSQVTGSTEAFF. DNA of the CDR3: TGTGCCAGCAGCCAAGTGACAGGGTCCACTGAAGCTTTCTTT.

The chain uses TRBV6-6 and TRBJ1-5; D remains unclear. Germline CDR1 reads MNHNY; CDR2 reads SVGAGI (reference sequence). V was trimmed by 6 bases and J by 0 bases, leaving 6 bases between them. This CDR3 is built from 13 residues. In DNA form, the CDR3 reads TGTGCCAGCAGGTCAAATAGCAATCAGCCCCAGCATTTT. This sequence encodes CASRSNSNQPQHF.

The rearrangement uses TRBV5-1 and TRBJ1-4; TRBD1 agrees at 7 bases. V gave up 2 bases and J gave up 4 bases; unmatched junction bases: 8. Germline CDR1 reads SGHRS; CDR2 reads YFSETQ. The CDR3 extends over 16 amino acids. CDR3 DNA: TGCGCCAGCAGCTTTACAGGGGTGGGGATTAATGAAAAACTGTTTTTT. As protein: CASSFTGVGINEKLFF.

This clone was detected only once. The chain couples TRBV5-1 to TRBJ2-3; TRBD1 agrees at 10 bases. Germline CDR1 reads SGHRS; CDR2 reads YFSETQ. The ends lost 6 bases at V and 1 base at J; junction bases unmatched: 5. The CDR3 contains 15 residues. Here the CDR3 reads CASNSGTGGTDTQYF. The CDR3 DNA sequence: TGCGCCAGCAACTCGGGGACAGGGGGCACAGATACGCAGTATTTT. Combining the CDR3 with reference TRBV5-1 and TRBJ2-3 gives the whole variable domain KAGVTQTPRYLIKTRGQQVTLSCSPISGHRSVSWYQQTPGQGLQFLFEYFSETQRNKGNFPGRFSGRQFSNSRSEMNVSTLELGDSALYLCASNSGTGGTDTQYFGPGTRLTVL.

The V and J genes are TRBV10-2 and TRBJ2-2; no firm D call. V lost 5 bases to trimming and J lost 2 bases, with 9 bases between them. The CDR3 is made up of 14 amino acids. Germline V lookup: CDR1 WSHSY, CDR2 SAAADI. CDR3 sequence: CASSLDTNTGELFF. CDR3 DNA: TGCGCCAGCAGTCTCGACACCAACACCGGGGAGCTGTTTTTT.

This chain joins TRBV6-6 and TRBJ2-7; D not resolved. Germline V CDR1 and CDR2: MNHNY, SVGAGI (reference sequence). The CDR3 contains 15 residues. Trimming took off 7 bases at V and 0 bases at J, with 16 bases between the two ends. CDR3 region: CASKASGRNSYEQYF. The CDR3 DNA reads as TGTGCCAGCAAGGCCTCAGGCCGTAACTCCTACGAGCAGTACTTC.

The chain recombines TRBV29-1 with TRBJ2-5; TRBD2 matches 7 bases. Losses at the gene ends were 3 bases for V and 2 bases for J; bases not matched to a gene: 9. The CDR3 consists of 15 residues. Germline values: CDR1 SQVTM, CDR2 ANQGSEA. DNA of the CDR3: TGCAGCGTTGAGGGGGGGAGTGGGCCTCAAGAGACCCAGTACTTC. It translates to CSVEGGSGPQETQYF.

The chain is built from TRBV9 and TRBJ1-3, with 7 bases aligning to TRBD1. Germline V gene lookup returns CDR1 SGDLS and CDR2 YYNGEE. The V segment lost 0 bases and the J segment 1 base; nucleotides outside the gene matches: 7. The CDR3 contains 17 residues. DNA for the CDR3: TGTGCCAGCAGCGTAGGGGCAGGGGGTAGTTCTGGAAACACCATATATTTT. Protein: CASSVGAGGSSGNTIYF. Using reference TRBV9 and TRBJ1-3 for the parts outside the CDR3, the full variable domain is DSGVTQTPKHLITATGQRVTLRCSPRSGDLSVYWYQQSLDQGLQFLIQYYNGEERAKGNILERFSAQQFPDLHSELNLSSLELGDSALYFCASSVGAGGSSGNTIYFGEGSWLTVV.

The chain joins TRBV5-4 to TRBJ2-1; D is possibly TRBD2 (7 bases). Germline V gives CDR1 SGHNT, CDR2 YYREEE (reference sequence). V was cut by 0 bases and J by 6 bases, with 19 bases left in between. The CDR3 contains 17 residues. CDR3 nucleotide sequence: TGTGCCAGCAGCTTGGGTTCGCGGGGGACAAGTGGCAATGAGCAGTTCTTC. Translating it yields CASSLGSRGTSGNEQFF.

CDR3 loop: CASSPSPSMLAGEYEQYV. The CDR3 bases are TGTGCCAGCTCACCAAGCCCTTCCATGCTAGCGGGAGAATACGAGCAGTACGTC. The J gene is TRBJ2-7, the V gene TRBV18, with 10 bases identical to TRBD2. This CDR3 region has 18 residues. Germline V lookup: CDR1 KGHSH, CDR2 LQKENI. V shed 2 bases, J shed 4 bases, and the junction held 14 bases outside the gene matches.

V gene TRBV30 combines with J gene TRBJ2-7, with a possible D match to TRBD1 (6 bases). CDR3 length equals 13 residues. The V and J ends lost 5 bases and 2 bases respectively, with 13 bases between them. Germline assignment: CDR1 GTSNPN and CDR2 SVGIG (reference sequence). CDR3 bases: TGTGCCTGGTGTGCTTGGGGGCCCTACGAGCAGTACTTC. It encodes CAWCAWGPYEQYF.

The chain joins TRBV24-1 to TRBJ2-1; 8 positions agree with TRBD2. The CDR3 has 18 residues. V gave up 2 bases and J gave up 8 bases; unmatched junction bases: 16. Germline assignment: CDR1 KGHDR and CDR2 SFDVKD. CDR3 in amino acids: CATSDYPPGKREWDEQFF. In nucleotides, the CDR3 is TGTGCCACCAGTGATTATCCCCCCGGGAAGCGGGAGTGGGATGAGCAGTTCTTC.

The V call is TRBV30, the J call TRBJ1-2; the match to TRBD1 covers 7 bases. CDR1 and CDR2 from the germline V gene are GTSNPN and SVGIG (reference sequence). Losses at the gene ends were 4 bases for V and 3 bases for J; bases not matched to a gene: 8. The CDR3 covers 14 residues. The DNA of the CDR3 is TGTGCCTGGACCCTGGCCAGGGGGTACTATGGCTACACCTTC. Translation gives CAWTLARGYYGYTF.

The chain's CDR3 is CASSYSDKYGYTF. DNA of the CDR3: TGTGCCAGCAGTTACTCCGACAAGTATGGCTACACCTTC. The chain combines TRBV6-5 with TRBJ1-2; D uncertain. Germline V gene data show CDR1 as MNHEY and CDR2 as SVGAGI. This CDR3 contains 13 residues. V dropped 0 bases and J dropped 5 bases, with 7 bases sitting between them.

The chain carries TRBV4-3 and TRBJ1-3; 7 bases agree with TRBD1. The CDR3 length is 15 residues. CDR1 and CDR2 (germline): LGHNA, YSLEER. With V trimmed by 3 bases and J by 3 bases, 5 bases remained unmatched. CDR3 protein: CASSQATGLGNTIYF. CDR3 bases: TGCGCCAGCAGCCAGGCGACAGGGCTTGGAAACACCATATATTTT.

This clone came up once. The chain has TRBV9 and TRBJ1-3; tentative D call: TRBD1 (5 bases). Germline values: CDR1 SGDLS, CDR2 YYNGEE. V was cut by 3 bases and J by 0 bases, with 10 bases left in between. This CDR3 region has 15 residues. The CDR3 DNA sequence: TGTGCCAGCAGCGCAGACAGAATCTCTGGAAACACCATATATTTT. Its protein product is CASSADRISGNTIYF.

The gene calls are TRBV12-2 and TRBJ2-5; the tabulated D call, TRBD1, remains unverified against the DNA. TRBV12-2 is a recognized pseudogene. This CDR3 comprises 16 residues. CDR3 in DNA: TGTGCAAGTCGCTGTAGGACAGGGGAGTTGGAAGAGACCCAGTACTTC. This codes for CASRCRTGELEETQYF.

The genes are TRBV10-3 and TRBJ1-3, with D possibly TRBD1 on 6 matching bases. Germline loops: CDR1 ENHRY, CDR2 SYGVKD. The V end lost 6 bases, the J end lost 2 bases, and 11 bases lay between the germline ends. The CDR3 extends over 14 amino acids. CDR3 sequence (DNA): TGTGCCATCAGGCAGGGGAGCCCTGGAAACACCATATATTTT. Protein: CAIRQGSPGNTIYF.

This chain uses TRBV7-3 with TRBJ1-1; 9 bases match TRBD1. The V gene's germline CDR1 is SGHTA and CDR2 FQGTGA. Trimming cost V 6 bases and J 4 bases; bases outside gene matches: 6. The CDR3 has 14 amino acids. The CDR3 is CASRTGGWGTEAFF. The CDR3 coding sequence is TGTGCCAGCAGAACAGGGGGCTGGGGCACTGAAGCTTTCTTT.